Only a few counts were recorded for the clone carrying this TCR beta chain. The antigen remains undetermined. Use of 60 Vbeta and 13 Jbeta primers characterized the PCR. Clones were sequenced by immunoSEQ multiplex PCR, and TCRdb holds only the in-frame ones, with some missing. The sample has 160,000 or so clones, less than 90% seen once. CDR1 is MNHEY, CDR2 SVGAGI, per germline. V lost 8 bases, J lost 0 bases, and 14 bases lay in between. This CDR3 spans 15 amino acids. The source of the sample is a study of cytomegalovirus exposure and HLA in healthy donors. General study results and limits: TCR beta chains numbering some 150 were designated cytomegalovirus-associated.

This chain links TRBV6-5 with TRBJ2-1; possibly TRBD2 for D (7 bases). The sequence was obtained from a man aged 45-65 years in good health and CMV-seropositive. Material: PBMCs. CDR3 coding DNA: TGTGCCAGCTTGAAGGGGGGGAACTCCTACAATGAGCAGTTCTTC. Translated, it gives CASLKGGNSYNEQFF.